The 21 T cell receptor beta chains in this list originate from one sample, sequenced in a study of T cell repertoires in cytomegalovirus infection. MiXCR, applied by TCRdb to the reads, yields one record per CDR3 protein. The sample holds tens of thousands of distinct CDR3 sequences, about 26% seen once. Their antigens are not known. This specimen consisted of CD8+ T cells from cultured PBMCs, obtained from culture after CMV antigen stimulation. The receptors were gathered from a human donor in good health (CMV status not recorded). Some clones in this sample may be carry-over from other donors' samples.

This rearrangement joins TRBV12-3 or TRBV12-4 to TRBJ1-4; D unclear. V dropped 5 bases and J dropped 5 bases, with 21 bases sitting between them. CDR3 length: 17 residues. CDR3 DNA sequence: TGTGCCAGCAGTCCCCCGGTAGGGAGAGGCCAAAATGAAAAACTGTTTTTT. Its protein is CASSPPVGRGQNEKLFF.

The gene calls are TRBV5-1 and TRBJ2-3, with D tentatively TRBD2 (6 bases). This CDR3 is built from 15 residues. The V gene lost 4 bases and the J gene lost 4 bases, with 16 bases spanning the gap. The germline gives CDR1 SGHRS, CDR2 YFSETQ. CDR3 region: CASSPKAGMSDTQYF. CDR3 DNA: TGCGCCAGCAGCCCTAAGGCGGGAATGTCAGATACGCAGTATTTT.

V and J are TRBV7-6 and TRBJ2-7; D possibly corresponds to TRBD1 (5 bases). V was trimmed by 1 base and J by 3 bases, leaving 7 bases between them. The CDR3 runs 13 residues. Germline CDR1 and CDR2: SGHVS and FNYEAQ. The CDR3 DNA sequence: TGTGCCAGCAGCTTAGGACAGTACTACGAGCAGTACTTC. Translating gives CASSLGQYYEQYF.

The V and J genes are TRBV20-1 and TRBJ1-1; TRBD1 aligns across 7 bases. The CDR3 extends over 17 amino acids. Germline V gene lookup returns CDR1 DFQATT and CDR2 SNEGSKA (reference sequence). The junction had 10 bases not matched to a gene; V was cut back by 0 bases and J by 0 bases. This chain's CDR3 is CSARDAGTATMNTEAFF. The CDR3 DNA reads TGCAGTGCTAGAGATGCCGGGACAGCTACAATGAACACTGAAGCTTTCTTT.

Only a few counts were recorded for this clonotype. The chain recombines TRBV6-2 or TRBV6-3 with TRBJ2-3, with TRBD2 matching 13 bases. The germline CDR1 and CDR2 sequences are MNHEY and SVGEGT. The J segment lost 0 bases and the V segment lost 8 bases, leaving 14 bases of the junction unmatched. The CDR3 loop spans 19 amino acids. CDR3 sequence (DNA): TGTGCCAGCGGTTTGGGACTAGCGGGATTTCTGGCGAGCACAGATACGCAGTATTTT. Protein product: CASGLGLAGFLASTDTQYF.

This clonotype was counted between two and nine times. The germline gene is not matched at one end of the junction; a read error may be the cause. The V call is TRBV7-8, the J call TRBJ1-6; unclear D gene. Looked up from germline, CDR1 is SGHVS and CDR2 is FQNEAQ. The CDR3 is 15 amino acids. CDR3 amino acids: CASSPAGSYNSPLHF. CDR3 sequence (DNA): TGTGCCAGCAGCCCCGCGGGCTCCTATAATTCGCCCCTCCACTTT.

The chain joins TRBV19 to TRBJ2-7, with a possible D match to TRBD2 (5 bases). Germline V gene lookup returns CDR1 LNHDA and CDR2 SQIVND (reference sequence). Trimming pared 5 bases from V and 4 bases from J, leaving 12 bases between. CDR3 size: 13 residues. CDR3 DNA: TGTGCCAGTAGTCTCGCGGGCTGTTACGAGCAGTACTTC. Translating it yields CASSLAGCYEQYF.

In this sample, this clonotype turned up a few times. The chain is built from TRBV6-2 or TRBV6-3 and TRBJ2-1, with a weak D call TRBD2 (5 bases). Trimming removed 1 base at V and 3 bases at J, with 7 bases between. The CDR3 totals 14 residues. Germline loops: CDR1 MNHEY, CDR2 SVGEGT. The chain's CDR3 is CASSYYRDYNEQFF. The CDR3 nucleotides are TGTGCCAGCAGTTACTACCGGGACTACAATGAGCAGTTCTTC.

This chain connects TRBV6-2 or TRBV6-3 to TRBJ2-7, with D hard to call. Germline lookup yields CDR1 MNHEY and CDR2 SVGEGT. This CDR3 has 12 amino acids. V lost 11 bases and J 3 bases, leaving 14 bases between the germline ends. In nucleotides, the CDR3 is TGTGCCTCCTCACTCCGAATCTACGAGCAGTACTTC. Protein sequence: CASSLRIYEQYF.

This clonotype was recorded many times. The chain couples TRBV6-2 or TRBV6-3 to TRBJ1-5; D call uncertain. V was cut by 5 bases and J by 3 bases, with 8 bases left in between. CDR1 MNHEY and CDR2 SVGEGT come from the germline V gene. The CDR3 is 13 residues long. As DNA, the CDR3 is TGTGCCAGCAGTCCCGGGCCCAATCAGCCCCAGCATTTT. It yields the protein CASSPGPNQPQHF.

The table lists this clonotype with many counts. The V and J genes are TRBV7-2 and TRBJ2-5, with 8 bases lining up with TRBD2. The V and J ends lost 5 bases and 5 bases, in that order; junction bases with no gene match: 10. Germline V lookup: CDR1 SGHTA, CDR2 FQGNSA. The CDR3 spans 15 residues. Here the CDR3 reads CASSPSGTSGETQYF. In DNA form, the CDR3 reads TGTGCCAGCAGCCCATCCGGGACTAGTGGTGAGACCCAGTACTTC.

The chain uses TRBV4-1 and TRBJ2-6; D remains unclear. There are 15 residues in the CDR3. V gave up 0 bases and J gave up 2 bases, with 5 bases separating them. Germline V gives CDR1 MGHRA, CDR2 YSYEKL. The CDR3 sequence: CASSQDRTGANVLTF. CDR3 coding DNA: TGCGCCAGCAGCCAAGATAGGACTGGGGCCAACGTCCTGACTTTC.

This clonotype turned up a few times. The rearrangement uses TRBV6-4 and TRBJ2-1, with TRBD2 identical over 10 bases. Germline V gene sequence: CDR1 MRHNA, CDR2 SNTAGT. There are 14 residues in the CDR3. The V and J ends lost 4 bases and 10 bases, in that order; junction bases with no gene match: 7. The CDR3 DNA reads TGTGCCAGCAGTGTTATAGCGGGGGGCCACGAGCAGTTCTTC. Translation: CASSVIAGGHEQFF.

The chain carries TRBV7-9 and TRBJ2-5; D is perhaps TRBD2 (6 bases). The ends were cut back, 5 bases at V and 1 base at J, with 11 bases in the middle. CDR3 length: 14 residues. Germline CDR1 SEHNR, CDR2 FQNEAQ (reference sequence). Written as DNA, the CDR3 is TGTGCCAGCAGCCCCGGGACTGTCCAAGAGACCCAGTACTTC. It encodes CASSPGTVQETQYF.

The chain recombines TRBV6-4 with TRBJ2-3, with 9 bases identical to TRBD2. This CDR3 is 16 amino acids long. Trimming removed 2 bases from V and 3 bases from J; junction bases left unmatched: 6. Germline CDR1 reads MRHNA; CDR2 reads SNTAGT. In nucleotides, the CDR3 is TGTGCCAGCAGTGACGGAGCGGGGGGCGAAACAGATACGCAGTATTTT. Its translation is CASSDGAGGETDTQYF.

This sequence joins TRBV12-3 or TRBV12-4 and TRBJ1-2; D gene uncertain. V dropped 4 bases and J dropped 3 bases, with 12 bases sitting between them. The CDR3 runs 14 residues. The chain's CDR3 is CASSSNSVYYGYTF. As DNA, the CDR3 is TGTGCCAGCAGTTCCAACAGTGTGTACTATGGCTACACCTTC.

The genes are TRBV5-6 and TRBJ1-2, with D unresolved. This CDR3 is built from 15 residues. The V and J ends lost 4 bases and 4 bases respectively, with 17 bases between them. Germline V gene lookup returns CDR1 SGHDT and CDR2 YYEEEE. CDR3 protein: CASSLGVPGGYGYTF. In DNA, the CDR3 is TGTGCCAGCAGCCTCGGGGTCCCCGGTGGCTATGGCTACACCTTC.

This clonotype occurred a few times. The chain recombines TRBV7-3 with TRBJ1-1; no definite D call. The CDR3 is 12 residues long. Germline assignment: CDR1 SGHTA and CDR2 FQGTGA. The germline V and J ends were trimmed by 11 bases and 4 bases, with 14 bases remaining between them. The CDR3 loop is CAGTASGTEAFF. CDR3 coding DNA: TGTGCCGGTACTGCCTCGGGCACTGAAGCTTTCTTT.

The V call is TRBV19, the J call TRBJ2-3; D is uncertain. In germline, CDR1 is LNHDA, CDR2 SQIVND (reference sequence). This CDR3 spans 12 amino acids. V lost 7 bases to trimming and J lost 5 bases, with 10 bases between them. The CDR3 nucleotides read TGTGCCAGTACCCTCCGGAGAGATACGCAGTATTTT. This sequence encodes CASTLRRDTQYF.

This clonotype was counted at least ten times. The chain is built from TRBV10-3 and TRBJ2-5, with TRBD1 matching 8 bases. Germline CDR1 is ENHRY and CDR2 is SYGVKD. V was clipped by 6 bases and J by 0 bases; unmatched bases: 6. CDR3 length equals 15 residues. CDR3 region: CAISDRDRYQETQYF. CDR3 DNA sequence: TGTGCCATCAGCGACCGGGACAGGTACCAAGAGACCCAGTACTTC.

This rearrangement joins TRBV12-3 or TRBV12-4 to TRBJ1-3, with 9 bases fitting TRBD1. The length of the CDR3 is 16 residues. With V trimmed by 2 bases and J by 1 base, 3 bases remained unmatched. The CDR3 DNA sequence: TGTGCCAGCAGTTTATACAGGGGGCCATCTGGAAACACCATATATTTT. Translated: CASSLYRGPSGNTIYF.